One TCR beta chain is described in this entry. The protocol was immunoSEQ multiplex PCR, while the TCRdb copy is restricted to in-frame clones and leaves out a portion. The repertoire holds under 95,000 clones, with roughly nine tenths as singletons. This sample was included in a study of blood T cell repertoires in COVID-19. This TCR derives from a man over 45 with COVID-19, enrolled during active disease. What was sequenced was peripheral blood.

CDR3 protein: CASSPHRQGGGAFF. CDR3 sequence (DNA): TGTGCCAGCAGCCCGCATAGACAAGGTGGCGGGGCTTTCTTT. V gene TRBV3-1 (or the pseudogene TRBV3-2) combines with J gene TRBJ1-1, with no clear D. The CDR3 sequence is 14 residues long. Germline V lookup: CDR1 LGHDT, CDR2 YNNKEL (reference sequence). Trimming left V 4 bases short and J 11 bases short, with 20 bases between.